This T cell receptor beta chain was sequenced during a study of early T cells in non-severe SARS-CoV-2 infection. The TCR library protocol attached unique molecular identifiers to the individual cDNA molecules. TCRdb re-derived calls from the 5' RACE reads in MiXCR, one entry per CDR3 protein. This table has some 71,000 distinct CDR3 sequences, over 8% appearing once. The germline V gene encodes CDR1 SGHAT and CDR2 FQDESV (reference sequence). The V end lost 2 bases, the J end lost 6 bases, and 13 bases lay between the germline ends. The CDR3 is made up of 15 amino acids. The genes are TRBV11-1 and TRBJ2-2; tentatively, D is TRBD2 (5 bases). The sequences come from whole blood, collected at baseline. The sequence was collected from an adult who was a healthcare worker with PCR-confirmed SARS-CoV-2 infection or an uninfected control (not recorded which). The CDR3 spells CASSLLSSGAGELFF. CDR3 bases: TGTGCCAGCAGCTTACTTTCGAGCGGAGCCGGGGAGCTGTTTTTT. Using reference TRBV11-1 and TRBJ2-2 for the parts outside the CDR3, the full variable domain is EAEVAQSPRYKITEKSQAVAFWCDPISGHATLYWYRQILGQGPELLVQFQDESVVDDSQLPKDRFSAERLKGVDSTLKIQPAELGDSAMYLCASSLLSSGAGELFFGEGSRLTVL.